A selection of T cell receptor beta chains follows, all from one sample in a study of T-cell memory formation after mild COVID-19. TCRdb recomputed calls from the 5' RACE reads with MiXCR, one row per CDR3 protein. The sample yields under 110,000 distinct CDR3 sequences, more than 15% seen once. Specimen: PBMCs or a T cell subset sorted from them (not recorded which). The receptors derive from an adult woman who had mild COVID-19 (a few samples of this study predate the infection). Cell type and time point are not known. CDR3s include the opening cysteine and the closing phenylalanine or tryptophan. Each record gives: J gene, clone size, CDR3 length, V gene, D gene, CDR3 protein, CDR3 DNA. D genes are given only for firm matches. Not every row has a clone size; where given, it reads once, few, many or a size class.

TRBJ2-7,few,20,TRBV19,.,CASSENRTGYVSGDAYEQYF,TGTGCCAGTAGTGAAAACAGGACAGGCTACGTTAGCGGGGATGCCTACGAGCAGTACTTC
TRBJ1-1,.,15,TRBV5-1,.,CASSSPGEGYTEAFF,TGCGCCAGCAGCTCTCCGGGGGAGGGGTACACTGAAGCTTTCTTT
TRBJ1-1,.,13,TRBV20-1,.,CSAPRTAHTEAFF,TGCAGTGCCCCCCGGACGGCGCACACTGAAGCTTTCTTT
TRBJ2-3,few,15,TRBV5-6,.,CASSLGQGKTDTQYF,TGTGCCAGCAGCTTAGGCCAGGGGAAAACAGATACGCAGTATTTT
TRBJ2-1,many,16,TRBV27,TRBD2,CASSFTSGSSYNEQFF,TGTGCCAGCAGTTTTACTAGCGGGAGCTCCTACAATGAGCAGTTCTTC
TRBJ1-2,.,14,TRBV27,.,CASSFRQGDYGYTF,TGTGCCAGCAGTTTCCGGCAGGGCGACTATGGCTACACCTTC
TRBJ2-3,.,13,TRBV12-3/TRBV12-4,.,CASRADGTDTQYF,TGTGCCAGCAGGGCGGACGGCACAGATACGCAGTATTTT
TRBJ2-1,.,15,TRBV7-9,.,CASSLVSYLGNEQFF,TGTGCCAGCAGCTTAGTTAGCTACCTTGGGAATGAGCAGTTCTTC
TRBJ2-7,medium-sized,13,TRBV15,.,CATSRSLSYEQYF,TGTGCCACCAGCAGATCACTCTCCTACGAGCAGTACTTC
TRBJ2-1,.,13,TRBV24-1,.,CATSDPASDEQFF,TGTGCCACCAGTGACCCCGCTAGCGATGAGCAGTTCTTC
TRBJ2-7,few,13,TRBV5-1,.,CASSSGSGYEQYF,TGCGCCAGCAGCTCCGGTAGCGGATACGAGCAGTACTTC
TRBJ1-6,.,18,TRBV6-6,TRBD1,CASSPYPGQPLLDSPLHF,TGTGCCAGCAGCCCATATCCGGGACAGCCTCTTTTGGATTCACCCCTCCACTTT
TRBJ2-1,few,12,TRBV7-3,.,CASSSPGNEQFF,TGTGCCAGCAGCTCACCCGGCAATGAGCAGTTCTTC
TRBJ1-1,few,14,TRBV5-1,TRBD1,CASSLGQGEVEAFF,TGCGCCAGCAGCTTGGGACAGGGAGAGGTTGAAGCTTTCTTT
TRBJ2-1,.,16,TRBV7-3,.,CASSLLGGGHYNEQFF,TGTGCCAGCAGCCTTCTGGGTGGGGGGCACTACAATGAGCAGTTCTTC
TRBJ2-1,few,15,TRBV4-2,TRBD2,CASSHTGTSGIEQFF,TGTGCCAGCAGCCATACCGGGACTAGCGGGATTGAGCAGTTCTTC